The 4 T cell receptor beta chains presented below share a single source sample, sequenced in a study of T-cell reconstitution after alpha-beta-depleted transplantation in children. A library of TCRbeta sequences, prepared with unique molecular identifiers, was generated. MiXCR, run by TCRdb on the PCR reads, gives a single entry per CDR3 protein. The sample consists of a few hundred thousand distinct CDR3 sequences, 10% to 15% of them appearing once. The sequencing used PBMCs, mostly from graft donor cells, collected 360 days after TCRalphabeta/CD19-depleted stem cell transplant. All receptors derive from a male patient between 5 and 17 years old who had a stem cell transplant for acute myeloid leukemia, so the T cells may come from the graft donor.

This clonotype was seen repeatedly, ten times or more. This chain connects TRBV12-3 or TRBV12-4 to TRBJ2-7; no clear D gene. Trimming shortened V by 5 bases and J by 7 bases, and 9 bases separated the two germline ends. The CDR3 totals 11 residues. CDR3: CASSRVREQYF. The CDR3 DNA reads as TGTGCCAGCAGTCGGGTGAGGGAGCAGTACTTC.

This clonotype was detected only a few times. The rearrangement uses TRBV12-3 or TRBV12-4 and TRBJ1-5; 12 bases fit TRBD1. This CDR3 has 18 residues. V was clipped by 5 bases and J by 0 bases; unmatched bases: 8. The CDR3 loop reads CASSPGQGALYSNQPQHF. Here the CDR3 DNA reads TGTGCCAGCAGTCCGGGACAGGGGGCCCTTTATAGCAATCAGCCCCAGCATTTT.

The rearrangement uses TRBV18 and TRBJ2-1; D is ambiguous. The CDR3 spans 16 residues. Germline CDR1 KGHSH, CDR2 LQKENI. The ends were cut back, 5 bases at V and 5 bases at J, with 19 bases in the middle. In DNA, the CDR3 is TGTGCCAGCTCAGTAATCATGCAGGCTGGGCACAATGAGCAGTTCTTC. Protein product: CASSVIMQAGHNEQFF.

This clonotype was seen repeatedly, ten times or more. The chain uses TRBV28 and TRBJ1-2; 8 bases fit TRBD1. The CDR3 spans 14 residues. V shed 6 bases and J 7 bases; nucleotides not matched to a gene: 10. From germline, CDR1 is MDHEN and CDR2 SYDVKM. The CDR3 spells CASSPQGDRAGYTF. The CDR3 DNA sequence: TGTGCCAGCAGCCCACAGGGGGATAGGGCTGGCTACACCTTC.